This record covers a single TCR beta chain. What it binds is unknown. This record belongs to a study of siplizumab effects on memory and regulatory T cells. The CDR3 covers 13 residues. Germline-derived CDR1 and CDR2 are SEHNR and FQNEAQ (reference sequence). V lost 3 bases to trimming and J lost 1 base, with 7 bases between them. This table comes from immunoSEQ multiplex PCR, and its TCRdb copy is limited to in-frame clones, with some not included. The sample carries some 56,000 clones, just over 95% recorded once. Overall study results and limits: Solely a minor proportion of alloreactive clones could be assigned to unstimulated subsets.

The clonotype was recovered from a human donor in good health. This chain connects TRBV7-9 to TRBJ2-7, with no clear D. The sequenced sample consisted of naive CD8+ T cells sorted from blood. Here the CDR3 DNA reads TGTGCCAGCAGCTTTGAATATTCCTACGAGCAGTACTTC. Translating it yields CASSFEYSYEQYF.